Below are 19 T cell receptor beta chains sequenced from a single sample in a study of CD8+CD57+ T cells in acquired aplastic anemia. For CDR3 and TCR beta VDJ profiling, genomic DNA was the template used. TCRdb redid the calling of the reads with MiXCR, one entry per CDR3 protein. This sample yields about 180,000 distinct CDR3 sequences, of which 40% to 50% are seen a single time; under 3.5% belongs to the top ten. What was sequenced was sorted CD4+, CD8+, or CD8+CD57+ T cells (not recorded which) from PBMCs. These receptors were collected from a human donor in good health.

At least ten counts were recorded for this clonotype. The gene calls are TRBV5-1 and TRBJ1-2; no firm D call. Trimming left V 3 bases short and J 8 bases short, with 17 bases between. Germline-derived CDR1 and CDR2 are SGHRS and YFSETQ. The CDR3 covers 14 residues. CDR3 sequence: CASSSVSDPAGYTF. The DNA for the CDR3 is TGCGCCAGCAGCTCAGTGTCGGACCCTGCGGGCTACACCTTC.

In this sample, this clonotype turned up a few times. The chain is built from TRBV15 and TRBJ1-4; no clear D gene. V lost 0 bases and J lost 5, with 10 bases in between. This CDR3 contains 15 residues. The germline V gene has CDR1 LNHNV and CDR2 YYDKDF (reference sequence). CDR3 nucleotide sequence: TGTGCCACCAGCAGAGATTTACAGAGAAATGAAAAACTGTTTTTT. This gives the protein CATSRDLQRNEKLFF.

This chain joins TRBV10-3 and TRBJ2-7; no firm D call. Looked up from germline, CDR1 is ENHRY and CDR2 is SYGVKD. The CDR3 loop spans 12 amino acids. In nucleotides, the CDR3 is TGTTCGACCGCACAGTACCACTACGAGCAGTACTTC. As protein: CSTAQYHYEQYF.

This clonotype was seen many times. This sequence joins TRBV20-1 and TRBJ1-5; D is unclear. CDR1 and CDR2 (germline): DFQATT, SNEGSKA (reference sequence). The CDR3 has 15 amino acids. V dropped 2 bases and J dropped 0 bases, with 11 bases sitting between them. DNA for the CDR3: TGCAGTGCTAGAACTCCCCTAGATAGCAATCAGCCCCAGCATTTT. Protein sequence: CSARTPLDSNQPQHF.

A word on this clonotype: A read error is likely, as this CDR3 ends without the conserved phenylalanine or tryptophan. No DNA is shown, since the ends of the CDR3 on it are uncertain; the CDR3 is the one TCRdb lists. The V call is TRBV7-2, the J call TRBJ1-4. Germline CDR1 reads SGHTA; CDR2 reads FQGNSA. The CDR3 comprises 8 residues, both ends counted. CDR3 loop: CASSLSSQ.

This clonotype has at least ten counts. The rearrangement links TRBV7-9 to TRBJ2-1; 8 bases match TRBD1. This CDR3 has 15 amino acids. Germline V gene lookup returns CDR1 SEHNR and CDR2 FQNEAQ (reference sequence). V gave up 1 base and J gave up 5 bases; unmatched junction bases: 4. CDR3 coding DNA: TGTGCCAGCAGCTTAGTTGGGGACAGGCACAATGAGCAGTTCTTC. It translates to CASSLVGDRHNEQFF.

The chain employs TRBV6-1 and TRBJ1-1; 11 bases are shared with TRBD1. V lost 6 bases and J lost 7; bases outside the gene matches: 10. There are 15 residues in the CDR3. The germline CDR1 and CDR2 sequences are MNHNS and SASEGT. The CDR3 is CASSRSGQGAVEAFF. CDR3 DNA sequence: TGTGCCAGCAGCCGTTCTGGACAGGGGGCAGTTGAAGCTTTCTTT.

The gene calls are TRBV20-1 and TRBJ1-1; D might be TRBD1 (5 bases). Between the trimmed V and J ends, which lost 5 bases and 2 bases, there was a span of 21 bases. From germline, CDR1 is DFQATT and CDR2 SNEGSKA (reference sequence). The CDR3 has 16 amino acids. CDR3 protein: CSAPPIRAGPNTEAFF. The CDR3 region has the DNA TGCAGTGCTCCGCCTATCCGGGCAGGGCCAAACACTGAAGCTTTCTTT.

Many counts were recorded for this clonotype. The V gene is TRBV14, the J gene TRBJ2-7, with unresolved D. Looked up from germline, CDR1 is SGHDN and CDR2 is FVKESK. The CDR3 length is 15 residues. The germline V and J ends were trimmed by 0 bases and 3 bases, with 12 bases remaining between them. CDR3 sequence reads: CASSQDSGNLYEQYF. The CDR3 bases are TGTGCCAGCAGCCAAGATTCGGGTAACCTCTACGAGCAGTACTTC.

This rearrangement joins TRBV4-2 to TRBJ1-1; 12 nucleotides match TRBD1. V lost 1 base and J lost 5; bases outside the gene matches: 8. CDR3 length: 17 amino acids. Germline CDR1 reads LGHNA; CDR2 reads YNFKEQ. The CDR3 sequence: CASSQGGGTGGRTEAFF. The CDR3 coding sequence is TGTGCCAGCAGCCAAGGTGGCGGGACAGGGGGCAGGACTGAAGCTTTCTTT.

This clonotype was seen many times. The chain is built from TRBV5-4 and TRBJ2-1; D is unclear. Trimming shortened V by 3 bases and J by 3 bases, and 7 bases separated the two germline ends. Per germline, CDR1 SGHNT and CDR2 YYREEE (reference sequence). The CDR3 totals 13 residues. In DNA form, the CDR3 reads TGTGCCAGCAGCTCGAACTACTACAATGAGCAGTTCTTC. Translated: CASSSNYYNEQFF.

This rearrangement joins TRBV7-6 to TRBJ2-7, with a weak D call TRBD2 (7 bases). CDR1 and CDR2 (germline): SGHVS, FNYEAQ. V was pared by 5 bases and J by 3 bases, with 17 bases between. The CDR3 is 15 amino acids. As DNA, the CDR3 is TGTGCCAGCAGCGGGGGGGGCGCAGCGCGCTACGAGCAGTACTTC. Residues: CASSGGGAARYEQYF.

This clonotype was picked up a small number of times. A clone one base away is much larger, so this may be a read error. This sequence joins TRBV7-6 and TRBJ1-2; 9 bases align to TRBD1. The CDR3 length is 16 residues. Per germline, CDR1 SGHVS and CDR2 FNYEAQ. The CDR3 nucleotides are TGTGCCGGCAGCTTCGGGACAGGGCATACTAACTATGGCTACACCTTC. Translating gives CAGSFGTGHTNYGYTF.

The CDR3 sequence is CASSYPPETQYF. The CDR3 bases are TGTGCCAGCAGCTACCCTCCAGAGACCCAGTACTTC. The chain uses TRBV7-2 and TRBJ2-5; D is undetermined. Germline loops: CDR1 SGHTA, CDR2 FQGNSA. V lost 4 bases, J lost 4 bases, and 7 bases lay in between. This CDR3 spans 12 amino acids.

The chain has TRBV10-3 and TRBJ2-7; 9 bases are shared with TRBD1. J was trimmed by 6 bases and V by 7 bases; bases with no gene match: 10. CDR1 is ENHRY and CDR2 is SYGVKD in the germline V gene. The CDR3 extends over 14 amino acids. CDR3 in amino acids: CAIKPGQGLGEQYF. The CDR3 region has the DNA TGTGCCATCAAACCGGGACAGGGCTTGGGCGAGCAGTACTTC.

This chain connects TRBV10-2 to TRBJ2-6; no definite D call. Deletions cut 3 bases from V and 4 bases from J, with 13 bases between. The germline CDR1 and CDR2 sequences are WSHSY and SAAADI. The length of the CDR3 is 16 residues. CDR3 region: CASSDSWAPGANVLTF. DNA of the CDR3: TGCGCCAGCAGTGACTCGTGGGCGCCCGGGGCCAACGTCCTGACTTTC.

There are many counts of this clonotype. This chain links TRBV14 with TRBJ2-2; D not certain. Trimming shortened V by 1 base and J by 5 bases, and 11 bases separated the two germline ends. Germline values: CDR1 SGHDN, CDR2 FVKESK. This CDR3 spans 15 amino acids. The CDR3 here is CASSQGLRWTGELFF. CDR3 bases: TGTGCCAGCAGCCAAGGTCTACGGTGGACCGGGGAGCTGTTTTTT.

This clonotype was detected many times. The chain links TRBV9 to TRBJ2-3; 10 nucleotides line up with TRBD2. Germline CDR1 and CDR2: SGDLS and YYNGEE. This CDR3 contains 16 residues. With V trimmed by 0 bases and J by 7 bases, 8 bases remained unmatched. The CDR3 region has the DNA TGTGCCAGCAGCGTAGTTTCTAGCGGGAGTGGGAATACGCAGTATTTT. Translating gives CASSVVSSGSGNTQYF.

The rearrangement uses TRBV6-5 and TRBJ1-1; TRBD1 might be the D (6 bases). Trimming removed 4 bases from V and 3 bases from J, with 12 bases in between. Germline CDR1 reads MNHEY; CDR2 reads SVGAGI. The CDR3 totals 14 residues. This CDR3 is CASSLWTEDTEAFF. Here the CDR3 DNA reads TGTGCCAGCAGTTTATGGACAGAAGACACTGAAGCTTTCTTT.